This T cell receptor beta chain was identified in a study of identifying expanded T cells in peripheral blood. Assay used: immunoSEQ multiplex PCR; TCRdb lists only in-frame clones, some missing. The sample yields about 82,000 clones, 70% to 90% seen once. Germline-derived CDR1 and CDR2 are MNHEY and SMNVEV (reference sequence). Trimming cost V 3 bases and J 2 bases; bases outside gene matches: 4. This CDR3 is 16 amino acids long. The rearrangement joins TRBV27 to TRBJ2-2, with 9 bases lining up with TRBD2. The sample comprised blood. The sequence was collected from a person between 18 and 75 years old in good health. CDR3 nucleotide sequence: TGTGCCAGCAGTTTTCCTAGCGGGGTAAACACCGGGGAGCTGTTTTTT. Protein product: CASSFPSGVNTGELFF.